The next 8 T cell receptor beta chains were all read from a single sample in a study of Graves' ophthalmopathy and Graves' hyperthyroidism. Amplified TCR beta CDR3 regions were obtained using RNA transcripts as template. RT-PCR in the first round used HTBI primers; a second-round multiplex PCR followed. TCRdb re-analysed the multiplex PCR reads in MiXCR, keeping a single row per CDR3 protein. The data hold over a million distinct CDR3 sequences, with 35% to 40% observed a single time. Material for sequencing was peripheral blood or thyroid tissue (not recorded which). These receptors were obtained from an adult man with Graves' hyperthyroidism.

This clonotype was seen ten or more times. This chain links TRBV6-5 with TRBJ1-6; D unresolved. In germline, CDR1 is MNHEY, CDR2 SVGAGI. CDR3 size: 11 residues. V lost 9 bases, J lost 15 bases, and 15 bases lay in between. For the CDR3, the DNA is TGTGCCAGAAGGGCCGGTCGGTACCTCCACTTT. Translated: CARRAGRYLHF.

Comment on this clonotype: This may be a read error: a much more frequent sequence differs by one nucleotide. The V and J genes are TRBV9 and TRBJ1-6, with D tentatively TRBD1 (6 bases). CDR1 and CDR2 (germline): SGDLS, YYNGEE. This CDR3 is built from 15 residues. The CDR3 loop reads CASSKRDGTNSPLRF. CDR3 in DNA: TGTGCCAGCAGCAAAAGGGACGGGACAAATTCACCCCTCCGCTTT.

This clonotype was seen at least ten times. This chain joins TRBV7-9 and TRBJ2-7; 7 bases fit TRBD2. The CDR3 is 15 amino acids. The ends lost 7 bases at V and 6 bases at J; junction bases unmatched: 15. The germline CDR1 and CDR2 sequences are SEHNR and FQNEAQ (reference sequence). The CDR3 sequence is CASNPWRESKGEQYF. Here the CDR3 DNA reads TGTGCCAGCAACCCTTGGCGGGAGTCAAAAGGCGAGCAGTACTTC. The full variable domain, with the rest looked up from reference TRBV7-9 and TRBJ2-7, is DTGVSQNPRHKITKRGQNVTFRCDPISEHNRLYWYRQTLGQGPEFLTYFQNEAQLEKSRLLSDRFSAERPKGSFSTLEIQRTEQGDSAMYLCASNPWRESKGEQYFGPGTRLTVT.

The genes are TRBV6-5 and TRBJ2-7; unclear D gene. The germline V and J ends were trimmed by 3 bases and 9 bases, with 21 bases remaining between them. CDR1 and CDR2 (germline): MNHEY, SVGAGI. This CDR3 spans 15 amino acids. The DNA of the CDR3 is TGTGCCAGCAGTTATCTTCCAGGAGCCACAGATACGCAGTACTTC. This encodes CASSYLPGATDTQYF.

This clonotype was recorded many times. This chain connects TRBV20-1 to TRBJ2-7; D possibly corresponds to TRBD1 (6 bases). V gave up 3 bases and J gave up 2 bases, with 11 bases separating them. Per germline, CDR1 DFQATT and CDR2 SNEGSKA (reference sequence). The CDR3 is 13 residues long. CDR3 sequence: CSASEDRTYEQYF. The CDR3 bases are TGCAGTGCTAGTGAAGACAGGACCTACGAGCAGTACTTC.

Only a few counts were recorded for this clonotype. The chain has TRBV7-2 and TRBJ2-7; 7 bases are shared with TRBD2. CDR3 length equals 16 residues. Germline V gives CDR1 SGHTA, CDR2 FQGNSA. The junction had 10 bases not matched to a gene; V was cut back by 1 base and J by 4 bases. CDR3 sequence: CASSLERTGLQYEQYF. The CDR3 DNA reads as TGTGCCAGCAGCTTAGAACGGACGGGACTACAGTACGAGCAGTACTTC.

This sequence joins TRBV7-8 and TRBJ2-7; D might be TRBD1 (5 bases). The CDR3 consists of 15 residues. Germline-derived CDR1 and CDR2 are SGHVS and FQNEAQ. V lost 5 bases to trimming and J lost 1 base, with 15 bases between them. For the CDR3, the DNA is TGTGCCAGCAGCCTCGGACAACCCTCGTCCTACGAGCAGTACTTC. Translated, it gives CASSLGQPSSYEQYF.

J is TRBJ2-5 and V is TRBV2; D is unresolved. Germline lookup yields CDR1 SNHLY and CDR2 FYNNEI. Trimming removed 2 bases at V and 4 bases at J, with 8 bases between. The CDR3 is made up of 13 amino acids. In nucleotides, the CDR3 is TGTGCCAGCAGTGAAACGGACCGAGAGACCCAGTACTTC. Translation gives CASSETDRETQYF.